This is a list of T cell receptor beta chains from one sample in a study of vaccination and CD4 T cells after COVID-19. MiXCR was run by TCRdb on the PCR reads, yielding one entry per CDR3 protein. The sample consists of around 20,000 distinct CDR3 sequences, roughly half of them appearing once. These receptors have no known antigen. Sequenced: CD4+ T cells from blood, cultured in vitro. These receptors were taken from a human donor who had recovered from COVID-19. Each CDR3 is given with its conserved first and last residue. A D gene is named only where the DNA matches it firmly. Expanded clones are given a class, and other clones once, few, many or no size at all.

j_gene: TRBJ1-4; abundance: few; d_gene: TRBD1; v_gene: TRBV20-1; CDR3aa: CSARVPGTGVTTNEKLFF; CDR3nt: TGCAGTGCTAGAGTGCCCGGGACAGGGGTAACAACTAATGAAAAACTGTTTTTT
j_gene: TRBJ2-7; abundance: NA; d_gene: NA; v_gene: TRBV6-1; CDR3aa: CASTSRQESYEQYF; CDR3nt: TGTGCCAGCACCTCCCGACAGGAATCCTACGAGCAGTACTTC
j_gene: TRBJ1-2; abundance: NA; d_gene: NA; v_gene: TRBV18; CDR3aa: CASSPPDGGYGYTF; CDR3nt: TGTGCCAGCTCACCACCGGACGGGGGCTATGGCTACACCTTC
j_gene: TRBJ1-2; abundance: NA; d_gene: TRBD1; v_gene: TRBV27; CDR3aa: CASSSLGTGNGYTF; CDR3nt: TGTGCCAGCAGTTCCCTAGGGACAGGAAATGGCTACACCTTC
j_gene: TRBJ2-5; abundance: NA; d_gene: NA; v_gene: TRBV6-1; CDR3aa: CASSEGRPRPETQYF; CDR3nt: TGTGCCAGCAGTGAAGGTCGCCCCCGCCCGGAGACCCAGTACTTC
j_gene: TRBJ1-2; abundance: NA; d_gene: NA; v_gene: TRBV15; CDR3aa: CATSRVRERYDLEGYTF; CDR3nt: TGTGCCACCAGCAGGGTCCGGGAACGGTACGACTTGGAGGGCTACACCTTC
j_gene: TRBJ1-2; abundance: NA; d_gene: NA; v_gene: TRBV11-3; CDR3aa: CASSPSPDSWYGYTF; CDR3nt: TGTGCCAGCAGCCCTTCCCCGGACAGCTGGTATGGCTACACCTTC
j_gene: TRBJ2-5; abundance: NA; d_gene: NA; v_gene: TRBV11-2; CDR3aa: CASSLGTRGVETQYF; CDR3nt: TGTGCCAGCAGCTTAGGGACCCGTGGGGTAGAGACCCAGTACTTC
j_gene: TRBJ1-5; abundance: few; d_gene: NA; v_gene: TRBV10-3; CDR3aa: CAISEGDMGNQPQHF; CDR3nt: TGTGCCATCAGTGAAGGGGACATGGGCAATCAGCCCCAGCATTTT
j_gene: TRBJ2-5; abundance: NA; d_gene: TRBD2; v_gene: TRBV2; CDR3aa: CASQRIAGGWETQYF; CDR3nt: TGTGCCAGCCAGAGGATAGCGGGAGGATGGGAGACCCAGTACTTC